This is a list of T cell receptor beta chains from one sample in a study of OX40 agonist ivuxolimab in advanced cancers. Assay used: immunoSEQ multiplex PCR; TCRdb lists only in-frame clones, some missing. The sample includes roughly 70,000 clones, around 85% seen only once; the top ten take under 0.75%. The sample here was CD4+ or CD8+ T cells sorted from blood, taken in a trial of the OX40 agonist ivuxolimab. All receptors come from an adult with an advanced solid tumor such as melanoma, head and neck, liver or kidney cancer. Both conserved end residues are part of each CDR3. D genes are given only for firm matches. The size of a clone is reported for some rows only, either as once, few or many, or as a class for expanded clones.

CDR3 DNA: TGTGCCAGCAGCTTAAGGTACACCGGGGAGCTGTTTTTT
CDR3 protein: CASSLRYTGELFF
V gene: TRBV7-9
clone size: few
D gene: .
J gene: TRBJ2-2

CDR3 DNA: TGCGCCAGCAGCCAAAAATTGGACACAGATACGCAGTATTTT
CDR3 protein: CASSQKLDTDTQYF
V gene: TRBV4-1
clone size: few
D gene: .
J gene: TRBJ2-3

CDR3 DNA: TGCGCCAGCAGCCCCGACGCCGGACAGGGCTCAGATACGCAGTATTTT
CDR3 protein: CASSPDAGQGSDTQYF
V gene: TRBV4-3
clone size: .
D gene: TRBD1
J gene: TRBJ2-3

CDR3 DNA: TGCGCCAGCAGTCGGGGCGAGGCTGAAGCTTTCTTT
CDR3 protein: CASSRGEAEAFF
V gene: TRBV5-1
clone size: .
D gene: .
J gene: TRBJ1-1

CDR3 DNA: TGTGCCACCAGCACAAGGGACAGGGAAATAGATACGCAGTATTTT
CDR3 protein: CATSTRDREIDTQYF
V gene: TRBV15
clone size: .
D gene: TRBD1
J gene: TRBJ2-3

CDR3 DNA: TGCGCCAGCAGCCAAGATACAGGGCAGGGGGGGGAAAAACTGTTTTTT
CDR3 protein: CASSQDTGQGGEKLFF
V gene: TRBV4-3
clone size: .
D gene: TRBD1
J gene: TRBJ1-4

CDR3 DNA: TGTGCCAGCAGCTTTCTAGCGGGGAGGTCCTACAATGAGCAGTTCTTC
CDR3 protein: CASSFLAGRSYNEQFF
V gene: TRBV7-9
clone size: .
D gene: TRBD2
J gene: TRBJ2-1

CDR3 DNA: TGTGCCAGCAGCCTAGTCAACACCGGGGAGCTGTTTTTT
CDR3 protein: CASSLVNTGELFF
V gene: TRBV11-2
clone size: .
D gene: .
J gene: TRBJ2-2

CDR3 DNA: TGTGCCAGCAGCTTAGCCGGCGGGGGACGAGACTATGGCTACACCTTC
CDR3 protein: CASSLAGGGRDYGYTF
V gene: TRBV7-9
clone size: .
D gene: .
J gene: TRBJ1-2

CDR3 DNA: TGTGCCAGCAGCCGATTACCCTACGAGCAGTACTTC
CDR3 protein: CASSRLPYEQYF
V gene: TRBV6-6
clone size: .
D gene: .
J gene: TRBJ2-7

CDR3 DNA: TGTGCCAGCAGCGACCCGGGGAGACATACGCAGTATTTT
CDR3 protein: CASSDPGRHTQYF
V gene: TRBV7-2
clone size: .
D gene: .
J gene: TRBJ2-3

CDR3 DNA: TGCGCCAGCAGCCAGGTGAGGGGGCCAGATACGCAGTATTTT
CDR3 protein: CASSQVRGPDTQYF
V gene: TRBV5-1
clone size: .
D gene: TRBD1
J gene: TRBJ2-3

CDR3 DNA: TGTGCCAGTAGTGACAGGGGTCATACTGAAGCTTTCTTT
CDR3 protein: CASSDRGHTEAFF
V gene: TRBV19
clone size: .
D gene: TRBD1
J gene: TRBJ1-1

CDR3 DNA: TGTGCCAGCAGCGTGGGGGGGTGGAGCTCCTACGAGCAGTACTTC
CDR3 protein: CASSVGGWSSYEQYF
V gene: TRBV5-4
clone size: .
D gene: TRBD2
J gene: TRBJ2-7

CDR3 DNA: TGTGCTAGTGGTTTGCCCCAAGGGACATTGGAACAGCCCCAGCATTTT
CDR3 protein: CASGLPQGTLEQPQHF
V gene: TRBV12-5
clone size: .
D gene: .
J gene: TRBJ1-5

CDR3 DNA: TGTGCCAGCAGTTTAAGTAACTATGGCTACACCTTC
CDR3 protein: CASSLSNYGYTF
V gene: TRBV28
clone size: .
D gene: .
J gene: TRBJ1-2

CDR3 DNA: TGTGCCAGCAGCCGCGGGGGGCAGCAAGAGACCCAGTACTTC
CDR3 protein: CASSRGGQQETQYF
V gene: TRBV7-6
clone size: .
D gene: TRBD2
J gene: TRBJ2-5

CDR3 DNA: TGTGCCAGCAGGTGGACAGGGAGGGACACTGAAGCTTTCTTT
CDR3 protein: CASRWTGRDTEAFF
V gene: TRBV2
clone size: .
D gene: TRBD1
J gene: TRBJ1-1

CDR3 DNA: TGTGCCAGCAGTTCCCCCAGTAACTATGGCTACACCTTC
CDR3 protein: CASSSPSNYGYTF
V gene: TRBV27
clone size: .
D gene: .
J gene: TRBJ1-2

CDR3 DNA: TGTGCCACCAGCAGGACTGACCTAAGCTCCTACAATGAGCAGTTCTTC
CDR3 protein: CATSRTDLSSYNEQFF
V gene: TRBV15
clone size: .
D gene: .
J gene: TRBJ2-1

CDR3 DNA: TGCGCCAGCAGCTCATTAGCGGGCCCTGGGGCCAACGTCCTGACTTTC
CDR3 protein: CASSSLAGPGANVLTF
V gene: TRBV5-1
clone size: .
D gene: TRBD2
J gene: TRBJ2-6

CDR3 DNA: TGTGCCAGCAGCAAGACAGAGGGCTACGAGCAGTACTTC
CDR3 protein: CASSKTEGYEQYF
V gene: TRBV7-6
clone size: .
D gene: .
J gene: TRBJ2-7

CDR3 DNA: TGTGCCAGCAGTGATGACCGGAGCATTCATGGCTACACCTTC
CDR3 protein: CASSDDRSIHGYTF
V gene: TRBV25-1
clone size: once
D gene: .
J gene: TRBJ1-2

CDR3 DNA: TGTGCCAGCACCCAAAGGGGGCGGAATGAAAAACTGTTTTTT
CDR3 protein: CASTQRGRNEKLFF
V gene: TRBV13
clone size: .
D gene: TRBD1
J gene: TRBJ1-4

CDR3 DNA: TGCGCCAGCAGCTTGGCGGGACAGAGTAACTCCTATAATTCACCCCTCCACTTT
CDR3 protein: CASSLAGQSNSYNSPLHF
V gene: TRBV5-1
clone size: few
D gene: TRBD1
J gene: TRBJ1-6

CDR3 DNA: TGTGCCAGCAGCCGAGACAGGGTATTAGATACGCAGTATTTT
CDR3 protein: CASSRDRVLDTQYF
V gene: TRBV5-5
clone size: .
D gene: TRBD1
J gene: TRBJ2-3

CDR3 DNA: TGTGCCAGCAGCTTCGGACTAGCGGGGGGGCAGGCCAATGAGCAGTTCTTC
CDR3 protein: CASSFGLAGGQANEQFF
V gene: TRBV9
clone size: .
D gene: TRBD2
J gene: TRBJ2-1

CDR3 DNA: TGCGCCAGCAGCTTGGTAACTAGCGGGAGGGGGAATGAGCAGTTCTTC
CDR3 protein: CASSLVTSGRGNEQFF
V gene: TRBV5-1
clone size: .
D gene: TRBD2
J gene: TRBJ2-1

CDR3 DNA: TGTGCCAGCACCTCTCACACCGGGGAGCTGTTTTTT
CDR3 protein: CASTSHTGELFF
V gene: TRBV7-8
clone size: few
D gene: .
J gene: TRBJ2-2

CDR3 DNA: TGTGCCAGCAGTAGCCGGGACCCCTACAATGAGCAGTTCTTC
CDR3 protein: CASSSRDPYNEQFF
V gene: TRBV6-1
clone size: .
D gene: .
J gene: TRBJ2-1

CDR3 DNA: TGCAGCGTTGAAAGGGAAATGAACACTGAAGCTTTCTTT
CDR3 protein: CSVEREMNTEAFF
V gene: TRBV29-1
clone size: .
D gene: .
J gene: TRBJ1-1

CDR3 DNA: TGTGCCAGCAGCCAGGACGGGGGCCCATACAATGAGCAGTTCTTC
CDR3 protein: CASSQDGGPYNEQFF
V gene: TRBV11-3
clone size: once
D gene: .
J gene: TRBJ2-1

CDR3 DNA: TGTGCCAGCGGAAGGGAACACAATGAGCAGTTCTTC
CDR3 protein: CASGREHNEQFF
V gene: TRBV2
clone size: .
D gene: .
J gene: TRBJ2-1